These 24 T cell receptor beta chains came from one sample sequenced in a study of identical twins. MiXCR, run by TCRdb on the 5' RACE reads, gives a single entry per CDR3 protein. The sample holds hundreds of thousands of distinct CDR3 sequences; roughly 6.2% are singletons and the top ten take approximately 2%. Sequencing was carried out using naive T cells sorted from blood. All receptors come from a man in his late teens or twenties in good health.

This clonotype was counted at least ten times. The chain is built from TRBV20-1 and TRBJ2-1; 8 bases map to TRBD2. The CDR3 is 16 amino acids. J lost 4 bases, V lost 6 bases, and 14 bases had no gene match. The germline V gene encodes CDR1 DFQATT and CDR2 SNEGSKA (reference sequence). The CDR3 reads CSAPSPGGPSYNEQFF. The CDR3 DNA reads TGCAGTGCCCCAAGCCCGGGAGGGCCTTCGTACAATGAGCAGTTCTTC.

This clonotype appeared many times. The chain has TRBV9 and TRBJ1-1; the match to TRBD1 covers 8 bases. J gave up 0 bases and V 4 bases, and 2 bases lay outside the gene matches. The CDR3 consists of 14 residues. Germline V gene sequence: CDR1 SGDLS, CDR2 YYNGEE. CDR3 loop: CASSRQGLNTEAFF. DNA of the CDR3: TGTGCCAGCAGCAGACAGGGGTTGAACACTGAAGCTTTCTTT.

This clonotype was seen a few times. The chain combines TRBV27 with TRBJ2-4; 12 bases line up with TRBD2. Germline trimming cut 6 bases from V and 0 bases from J; bases unmatched to any gene: 15. This CDR3 is built from 20 residues. Germline-derived CDR1 and CDR2 are MNHEY and SMNVEV (reference sequence). The CDR3 DNA reads as TGTGCCAGCAGCCAATATCCCCGGACTAGCGGGACCCTAGCCAAAAACATTCAGTACTTC. Its translation is CASSQYPRTSGTLAKNIQYF.

J is TRBJ2-7 and V is TRBV19; D is possibly TRBD1 (6 bases). There are 17 residues in the CDR3. With 1 base removed from V and 2 bases from J, the gap between germline ends came to 18 bases. Looked up from germline, CDR1 is LNHDA and CDR2 is SQIVND (reference sequence). The CDR3 coding sequence is TGTGCCAGTAGTATAGGGATCGGACAGCCCAATCCCTACGAGCAGTACTTC. Translating gives CASSIGIGQPNPYEQYF.

Many counts were recorded for this clonotype. In nucleotides, the CDR3 is TGTGCCAGCAGCCAGGGCATTAGGGGGGCCCCCTACAATGAGCAGTTCTTC. It translates to CASSQGIRGAPYNEQFF. The rearrangement joins TRBV3-1 to TRBJ2-1, with D tentatively TRBD1 or TRBD2 (6 bases each). The V end lost 3 bases, the J end lost 2 bases, and 17 bases lay between the germline ends. This CDR3 spans 17 amino acids. From germline, CDR1 is LGHDT and CDR2 YNNKEL (reference sequence).

The gene calls are TRBV14 and TRBJ1-2; weak D call: TRBD1 (5 bases). Germline V gene sequence: CDR1 SGHDN, CDR2 FVKESK. The CDR3 length is 15 residues. Trimming removed 0 bases from V and 8 bases from J, with 16 bases in between. The CDR3 loop is CASSQEGAGLDGYTF. The CDR3 DNA sequence: TGTGCCAGCAGCCAAGAAGGGGCAGGGCTAGACGGCTACACCTTC.

This clonotype was seen repeatedly, ten times or more. The rearrangement uses TRBV12-3 or TRBV12-4 and TRBJ2-2; 9 bases fit TRBD1. V lost 3 bases and J lost 3; bases outside the gene matches: 8. CDR3 length equals 17 residues. This chain's CDR3 is CASSFSSGQGYTGELFF. The CDR3, as DNA: TGTGCCAGCAGTTTCAGTTCGGGACAGGGATACACCGGGGAGCTGTTTTTT.

This clonotype was seen only a few times. V is TRBV12-3 or TRBV12-4 and J is TRBJ2-1, with D tentatively TRBD1 (7 bases). V was shortened by 3 bases and J by 1 base, with 19 bases between the two germline ends. This CDR3 contains 18 residues. The CDR3 region has the DNA TGTGCCAGCAGTTTCCTCAATTCAGGGGGGAATTCCTACAATGAGCAGTTCTTC. Residues: CASSFLNSGGNSYNEQFF.

This clonotype has at least ten counts. The genes are TRBV12-3 or TRBV12-4 and TRBJ1-5; D ambiguous. This CDR3 is built from 13 residues. Trimming took off 1 base at V and 4 bases at J, with 5 bases between the two ends. The CDR3 region is CASSLVKNQPQHF. Here the CDR3 DNA reads TGTGCCAGCAGTTTAGTTAAGAATCAGCCCCAGCATTTT.

The table lists this clonotype with many counts. J is TRBJ1-3 and V is TRBV29-1; D unresolved. With 5 bases removed from V and 0 bases from J, the gap between germline ends came to 5 bases. CDR1 is SQVTM and CDR2 is ANQGSEA in the germline V gene. This CDR3 contains 12 residues. CDR3 protein: CSVSGSGNTIYF. As DNA, the CDR3 is TGCAGCGTTAGCGGCTCTGGAAACACCATATATTTT.

This clonotype was detected many times. CDR3 sequence (DNA): TGCAGCGTTGAAGGGACAGGGGAATCCTACAATGAGCAGTTCTTC. It encodes CSVEGTGESYNEQFF. The chain links TRBV29-1 to TRBJ2-1; TRBD1 matches 9 bases. The CDR3 has 15 amino acids. V dropped 1 base and J dropped 1; count of bases not matched to a gene: 2. The germline gives CDR1 SQVTM, CDR2 ANQGSEA.

This clonotype showed up many times. The CDR3: CSARTANNSPLHF. The DNA of the CDR3 is TGCAGTGCTAGAACAGCTAATAATTCACCCCTCCACTTT. The V gene is TRBV20-1, the J gene TRBJ1-6; D remains ambiguous. Per the germline V gene, CDR1 is DFQATT and CDR2 is SNEGSKA (reference sequence). The CDR3 contains 13 residues. Trimming took off 2 bases at V and 5 bases at J, with 7 bases between the two ends.

Comments on this clonotype: This could be a read error, since a much larger clone is one nucleotide away. The CDR3 nucleotides are TGTGCCAGCTCACGCCCCTGGACAGGACAAGAGACCCGGTACTTC. Translated: CASSRPWTGQETRYF. The chain recombines TRBV18 with TRBJ2-5; 7 bases match TRBD1. Per germline, CDR1 KGHSH and CDR2 LQKENI. The CDR3 totals 15 residues.

The table lists this clonotype with many counts. The chain employs TRBV12-3 or TRBV12-4 and TRBJ2-5; D gene uncertain. CDR3 length equals 12 residues. Trimming left V 6 bases short and J 4 bases short, with 9 bases between. DNA of the CDR3: TGTGCCAGCAGACCGGGCTCAGAGACCCAGTACTTC. This gives the protein CASRPGSETQYF.

There are many counts of this clonotype. V is TRBV27 and J is TRBJ2-1, with D possibly being TRBD1 or TRBD2 (5 bases each). The length of the CDR3 is 14 residues. The germline V and J ends were trimmed by 3 bases and 8 bases, with 14 bases remaining between them. Looked up from germline, CDR1 is MNHEY and CDR2 is SMNVEV (reference sequence). As DNA, the CDR3 is TGTGCCAGCAGTTTGGTCGAGGGGTCCGATGAGCAGTTCTTC. It codes for CASSLVEGSDEQFF.

Ten or more counts support this clonotype. V usage is TRBV5-6 and J usage is TRBJ2-5, with D hard to call. CDR1 SGHDT and CDR2 YYEEEE come from the germline V gene. This CDR3 has 17 residues. V was trimmed by 0 bases and J by 5 bases, leaving 20 bases between them. CDR3 sequence (DNA): TGTGCCAGCAGCTTGGTTGCGGCAACCCATAATTCCGAGACCCAGTACTTC. Translation gives CASSLVAATHNSETQYF.

This clonotype occurred many times. The chain is built from TRBV20-1 and TRBJ2-5; the match to TRBD2 covers 7 bases. The CDR3 runs 15 residues. V lost 3 bases to trimming and J lost 3 bases; unmatched junction nucleotides: 10. Germline V lookup: CDR1 DFQATT, CDR2 SNEGSKA (reference sequence). The CDR3 sequence: CSARGTRGREETQYF. The DNA of the CDR3 is TGCAGTGCTAGGGGGACTCGGGGGAGGGAAGAGACCCAGTACTTC.

Many counts were recorded for this clonotype. The chain joins TRBV7-2 to TRBJ2-3, with 10 nucleotides matching TRBD2. The CDR3 has 16 amino acids. With V trimmed by 1 base and J by 4 bases, 5 bases remained unmatched. From germline, CDR1 is SGHTA and CDR2 FQGNSA. The CDR3 protein is CASSLGLAGGPDTQYF. DNA of the CDR3: TGTGCCAGCAGCTTAGGTTTAGCGGGAGGCCCAGATACGCAGTATTTT.

This clonotype has at least ten counts. The rearrangement joins TRBV29-1 to TRBJ2-2, with 9 bases identical to TRBD2. CDR1 and CDR2 from the germline V gene are SQVTM and ANQGSEA. Trimming cost V 7 bases and J 4 bases; bases outside gene matches: 7. The CDR3 is made up of 14 amino acids. The DNA of the CDR3 is TGCAGCGCAGGGACTAGCTCGGGCACCGGGGAGCTGTTTTTT. Its protein product is CSAGTSSGTGELFF.

This clonotype was seen more than once but under ten times. The J gene is TRBJ2-1, the V gene TRBV27; TRBD2 matches at 7 bases. Germline lookup yields CDR1 MNHEY and CDR2 SMNVEV (reference sequence). This CDR3 has 16 amino acids. The J segment lost 7 bases and the V segment lost 4 bases, leaving 13 bases of the junction unmatched. CDR3 region: CASSSPRDYPMNEQFF. CDR3 bases: TGTGCCAGCAGTTCGCCCCGGGACTACCCTATGAATGAGCAGTTCTTC.

There are many counts of this clonotype. V is TRBV4-1 and J is TRBJ1-1, with D possibly TRBD1 on 5 matching bases. Trimming stripped 3 bases from V and 3 bases from J, with 20 bases between. The CDR3 loop spans 17 amino acids. CDR1 and CDR2 from the germline V gene are MGHRA and YSYEKL. This chain's CDR3 is CASSQPALRAEYTEAFF. In nucleotides, the CDR3 is TGCGCCAGCAGCCAGCCGGCACTCAGGGCAGAATACACTGAAGCTTTCTTT.

This chain connects TRBV29-1 to TRBJ1-2, with 9 bases matching TRBD1. With V trimmed by 7 bases and J by 8 bases, 5 bases remained unmatched. Germline assignment: CDR1 SQVTM and CDR2 ANQGSEA. This CDR3 comprises 11 residues. CDR3 nucleotides: TGCAGCGGCGACACAGGGGGCGGCTACACCTTC. Translated: CSGDTGGGYTF.

Note on this clonotype: Since the CDR3 does not end with the conserved phenylalanine or tryptophan, this likely comes from a read error. Because the CDR3's place on the DNA is in doubt, the DNA is left out and the CDR3 is given as listed by TCRdb. The rearrangement uses TRBV27 and TRBJ1-1; the table's D call of TRBD1 was not tested on the DNA. The CDR3 length equals 11 residues, ends included. The V gene's germline CDR1 is MNHEY and CDR2 SMNVEV (reference sequence). CDR3 region: CASSLGRGVFC.

The V call is TRBV12-3 or TRBV12-4, the J call TRBJ1-4; weak D call: TRBD1 (6 bases). Trimming cost V 1 base and J 8 bases, with 14 bases left between them. This CDR3 has 15 residues. CDR3 bases: TGTGCCAGCAGTTTAGTAGGAGGGGGTGGAGAAAAACTGTTTTTT. Translation: CASSLVGGGGEKLFF.